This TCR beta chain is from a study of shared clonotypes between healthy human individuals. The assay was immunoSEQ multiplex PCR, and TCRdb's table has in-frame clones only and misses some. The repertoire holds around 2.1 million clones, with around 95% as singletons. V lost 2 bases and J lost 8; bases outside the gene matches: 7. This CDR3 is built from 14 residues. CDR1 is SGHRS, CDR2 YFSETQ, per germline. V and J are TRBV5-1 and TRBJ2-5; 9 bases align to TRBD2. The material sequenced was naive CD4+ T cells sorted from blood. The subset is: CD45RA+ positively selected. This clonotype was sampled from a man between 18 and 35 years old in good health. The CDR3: CASSLGAGGGTQYF. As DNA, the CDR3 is TGCGCCAGCAGCTTAGGAGCGGGGGGCGGAACCCAGTACTTC.